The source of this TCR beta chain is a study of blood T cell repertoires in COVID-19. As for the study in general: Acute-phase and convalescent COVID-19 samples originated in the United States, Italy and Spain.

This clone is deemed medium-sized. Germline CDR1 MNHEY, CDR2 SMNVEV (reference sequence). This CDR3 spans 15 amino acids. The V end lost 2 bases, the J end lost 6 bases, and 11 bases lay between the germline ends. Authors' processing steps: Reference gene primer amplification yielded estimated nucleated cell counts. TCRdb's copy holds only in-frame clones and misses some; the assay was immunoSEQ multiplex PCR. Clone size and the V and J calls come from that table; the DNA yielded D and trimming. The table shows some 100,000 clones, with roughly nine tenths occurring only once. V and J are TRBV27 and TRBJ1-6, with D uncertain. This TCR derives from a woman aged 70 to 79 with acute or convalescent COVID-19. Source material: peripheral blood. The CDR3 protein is CASSLDGAGNSPLHF. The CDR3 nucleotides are TGTGCCAGCAGTTTAGATGGTGCGGGTAATTCACCCCTCCACTTT.